A selection of T cell receptor beta chains follows, all from one sample in a study of cytomegalovirus exposure and HLA in healthy donors. The repertoire was sequenced with immunoSEQ multiplex PCR; TCRdb's copy has only in-frame clones and lacks some. The table has roughly 100,000 clones, about four fifths seen once. The sample was PBMCs. The receptors stem from a middle-aged man in good health and CMV-seronegative. The CDR3 runs from the conserved cysteine through the conserved F or W. The D gene is left open where the match is weak. Clone size is given for some rows only: seen once, a few or many times, or a class if the clone is expanded.

J,size,D,V,CDR3,DNA
TRBJ2-1,NA,NA,TRBV10-2,CASTLSGSSYNEQFF,TGCGCCAGCACCCTTAGCGGCAGCTCCTACAATGAGCAGTTCTTC
TRBJ1-2,NA,NA,TRBV7-9,CASRDSGYGYTF,TGTGCCAGCAGGGACAGTGGCTATGGCTACACCTTC
TRBJ2-2,NA,NA,TRBV2,CASSEVGSGELFF,TGTGCCAGCAGTGAAGTGGGGAGCGGGGAGCTGTTTTTT
TRBJ1-3,few,NA,TRBV4-1,CASSQDRGNTIYF,TGCGCCAGCAGCCAAGACAGGGGAAACACCATATATTTT
TRBJ1-2,few,NA,TRBV6-5,CASSSSPRSIDYGYTF,TGTGCCAGCAGTTCCTCGCCGCGGAGTATCGACTATGGCTACACCTTC
TRBJ1-2,NA,NA,TRBV7-2,CASSWGGAVGYTF,TGTGCCAGCAGCTGGGGAGGAGCGGTGGGCTACACCTTC
TRBJ2-1,NA,NA,TRBV10-3,CAISGGLDNEQFF,TGTGCCATCAGTGGGGGACTTGACAATGAGCAGTTCTTC
TRBJ2-6,NA,TRBD1,TRBV27,CASSPRQGVRGANVLTF,TGTGCCAGCAGTCCCCGACAGGGGGTGAGGGGGGCCAACGTCCTGACTTTC
TRBJ2-1,few,NA,TRBV9,CASTFDIGSYNEQFF,TGTGCCAGCACCTTCGACATAGGCTCCTACAATGAGCAGTTCTTC
TRBJ1-2,once,NA,TRBV27,CASSLFVRGYGYTF,TGTGCCAGCAGTTTATTCGTCAGGGGCTATGGCTACACCTTC
TRBJ2-3,NA,NA,TRBV29-1,CSVEGQGTDTQYF,TGCAGCGTTGAAGGACAGGGCACAGATACGCAGTATTTT
TRBJ1-4,NA,TRBD1,TRBV7-9,CASSLRQGENEKLFF,TGTGCCAGCAGCTTAAGACAGGGGGAAAACGAAAAACTGTTTTTT
TRBJ2-1,NA,TRBD2,TRBV25-1,CASSGPIAGNHNEQFF,TGTGCCAGCAGTGGGCCAATAGCGGGAAACCACAATGAGCAGTTCTTC
TRBJ2-4,few,TRBD1,TRBV5-4,CASSLADRAHIQYF,TGTGCCAGCAGCTTGGCGGACAGGGCCCACATTCAGTACTTC
TRBJ2-3,NA,TRBD2,TRBV7-9,CASSFIAGRWTDTQYF,TGTGCCAGCAGCTTCATAGCGGGAAGGTGGACAGATACGCAGTATTTT
TRBJ1-2,NA,NA,TRBV6-5,CASSYSGLSGYGYTF,TGTGCCAGCAGTTACTCGGGTCTGTCGGGCTATGGCTACACCTTC
TRBJ2-7,NA,TRBD2,TRBV28,CASSLNGGASYEQYF,TGTGCCAGCAGTTTAAACGGGGGGGCCTCCTACGAGCAGTACTTC
TRBJ1-5,NA,NA,TRBV19,CASTPEGNQPQHF,TGTGCCAGCACCCCGGAGGGAAATCAGCCCCAGCATTTT
TRBJ1-2,once,NA,TRBV19,CASSLGRNGYTF,TGTGCCAGTAGTTTGGGCAGGAATGGCTACACCTTC
TRBJ2-1,NA,TRBD1,TRBV6-6,CASSKPGQGIDEQFF,TGTGCCAGCAGTAAGCCGGGACAGGGTATCGATGAGCAGTTCTTC
TRBJ1-5,once,NA,TRBV2,CASSETSRSEPQHF,TGTGCCAGCAGTGAAACGTCCCGCTCGGAGCCCCAGCATTTT
TRBJ2-7,few,TRBD1,TRBV7-2,CASTDPQGAREQYF,TGTGCCAGCACCGACCCACAGGGGGCGCGAGAGCAGTACTTC
TRBJ1-2,NA,TRBD1,TRBV6-5,CASSYRRLSQGGGYTF,TGTGCCAGCAGTTACCGAAGGTTATCGCAGGGGGGCGGCTACACCTTC
TRBJ2-5,NA,TRBD2,TRBV5-1,CASSLVGGNQETQYF,TGCGCCAGCAGCTTAGTCGGGGGGAACCAAGAGACCCAGTACTTC
TRBJ1-1,NA,TRBD1,TRBV6-5,CASSQKTGTVEAFF,TGTGCCAGCAGCCAAAAGACAGGGACAGTAGAAGCTTTCTTT
TRBJ1-5,once,TRBD1,TRBV4-2,CASSQYTGGVSNQPQHF,TGTGCCAGCAGCCAATATACAGGGGGCGTTAGCAATCAGCCCCAGCATTTT
TRBJ2-7,few,NA,TRBV7-9,CASSLETGHEQYF,TGTGCCAGCAGCTTGGAAACAGGCCACGAGCAGTACTTC
TRBJ2-2,NA,TRBD2,TRBV4-1,CASSQGGLAGVGTGELFF,TGCGCCAGCAGCCAAGGGGGACTAGCGGGAGTCGGTACCGGGGAGCTGTTTTTT
TRBJ2-1,NA,NA,TRBV10-3,CAIRPDLTWYNEQFF,TGTGCCATCAGACCCGACTTAACCTGGTACAATGAGCAGTTCTTC
TRBJ2-7,NA,TRBD2,TRBV7-8,CASSLVGTIEQYF,TGTGCCAGCAGCTTGGTCGGGACTATCGAGCAGTACTTC
TRBJ1-4,NA,NA,TRBV12-5,CASGLGTSLTNEKLFF,TGTGCTAGTGGTTTGGGAACAAGTCTAACTAATGAAAAACTGTTTTTT
TRBJ2-1,NA,TRBD1,TRBV7-3,CASSLTGTGHNEQFF,TGTGCCAGCAGCTTAACCGGGACAGGGCACAATGAGCAGTTCTTC
TRBJ2-1,NA,TRBD2,TRBV7-2,CASSLGILAGGSDEQFF,TGTGCCAGCAGCTTGGGGATACTAGCGGGGGGGTCCGATGAGCAGTTCTTC
TRBJ2-2,NA,TRBD2,TRBV5-1,CASSLGSGAGELFF,TGCGCCAGCAGCTTGGGTAGCGGGGCCGGGGAGCTGTTTTTT